The clone carrying this T cell receptor (beta chain) was found once. V was pared by 7 bases and J by 0 bases, with 10 bases between. Germline CDR1 SEHNR, CDR2 FQNEAQ (reference sequence). This CDR3 has 13 amino acids. This sample was taken from a study of T cells in localized non-small cell lung cancer. Sequencing used immunoSEQ multiplex PCR; TCRdb keeps in-frame clones, though not all of them. The sample consists of 70,000 to 75,000 clones, roughly 83% of them appearing once. The chain joins TRBV7-9 to TRBJ2-7; D gene uncertain. Here the sequenced sample was peripheral blood, taken before any cancer treatment. This TCR was sampled from an older female donor with stage I lung adenocarcinoma. In DNA form, the CDR3 reads TGTGCCAGCACCTGGACGAACTCCTACGAGCAGTACTTC. It codes for CASTWTNSYEQYF. The whole variable domain, remainder taken from reference TRBV7-9 and TRBJ2-7, is DTGVSQNPRHKITKRGQNVTFRCDPISEHNRLYWYRQTLGQGPEFLTYFQNEAQLEKSRLLSDRFSAERPKGSFSTLEIQRTEQGDSAMYLCASTWTNSYEQYFGPGTRLTVT.